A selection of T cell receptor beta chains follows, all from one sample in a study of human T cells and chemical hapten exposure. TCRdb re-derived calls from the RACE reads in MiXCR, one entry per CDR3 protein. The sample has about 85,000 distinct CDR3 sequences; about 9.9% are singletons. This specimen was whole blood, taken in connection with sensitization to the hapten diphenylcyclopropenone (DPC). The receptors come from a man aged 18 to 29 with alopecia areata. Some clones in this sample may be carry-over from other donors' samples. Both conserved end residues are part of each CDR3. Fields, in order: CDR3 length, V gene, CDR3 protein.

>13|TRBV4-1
CASSLRTGYGYTF
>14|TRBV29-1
CSVELEGWNTEAFF
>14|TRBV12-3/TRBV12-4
CASSLGSTAETQYF
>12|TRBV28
CASSNPNTEAFF
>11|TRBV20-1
CSAGQVYGYTF
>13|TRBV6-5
CASSWDSNWGYTF
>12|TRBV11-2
CASSLESSTQYF
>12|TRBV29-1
CSVGGLPDTQYF
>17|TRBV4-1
CASSQDPAARGRNEQFF
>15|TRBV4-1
CASSHGWTNYNEQFF
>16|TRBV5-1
CASSLEPGGYYNEQFF
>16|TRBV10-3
CAISESSPYSNQPQHF
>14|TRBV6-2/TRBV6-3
CASSYSEASHTQYF
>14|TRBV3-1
CASSHPGRDTGLFF
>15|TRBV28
CASSFPSGGLNEQFF
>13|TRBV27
CASSFASRRAKSF
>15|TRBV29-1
CSAEGDRRRGTEAFF
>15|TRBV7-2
CASSSPGRKTDTQYF
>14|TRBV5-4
CASSLDYNTDTQYF
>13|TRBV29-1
CSVGTRMNTEAFF
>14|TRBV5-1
CASSFISTNEKLFF
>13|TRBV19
CASSIVGAMQAFF
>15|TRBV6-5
CASSTGTASNYGYTF
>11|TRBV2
CASNLQAPLHF
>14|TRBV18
CASSPPGPKETQYF
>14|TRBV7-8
CASHRGSNTGELFF
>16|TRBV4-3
CASSQDRDGTRDTQYF
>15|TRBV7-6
CASSLGPAGAYEQYF
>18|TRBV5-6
CASSFFVGEEASTDTQYF
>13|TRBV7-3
CASSLSGNTEAFF
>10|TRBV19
CAGGSQPQHF
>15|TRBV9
CASSDHRGLRNTIYF
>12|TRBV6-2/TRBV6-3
CASSYTEGGYTF
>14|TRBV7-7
CASSLGTGLETQYF
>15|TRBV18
CASSPLALAGGEQFF
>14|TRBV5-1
CASMKNSYSDTQYF
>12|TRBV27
CASSQQGLEQYF
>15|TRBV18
CASSPTGTALSPLHF
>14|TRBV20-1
CSASLQGENTEAFF
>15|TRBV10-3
CAILAGRTSTDTQYF
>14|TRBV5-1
CASSLGGFVETQYF
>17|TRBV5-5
CASSSGTGTSGANVLTF
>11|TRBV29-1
CSVEDYNEQFF
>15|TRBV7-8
CASSLEGQGSETQYF
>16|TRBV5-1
CASSLATGSSYNEQFF
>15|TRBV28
CASSFSQEAYNEQYF
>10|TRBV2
CASTGFEAFF
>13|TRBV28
CASLRHGEAGYTF
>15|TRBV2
CASSETRFSTDTQYF
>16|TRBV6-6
CASSPNGPRNTGELFF
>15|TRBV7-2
CASSLDRASLGTQYF
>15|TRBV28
CASSFRGQGNTEAFF
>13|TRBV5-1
CASREDPRGEAFF